This paragraph reports one T cell receptor (beta chain). It lacks a known antigen. Base qualities are not recorded, but no much larger clone differs from it by a single base. Using the deep immunoSEQ assay, multiplex PCR amplified TCR CDR3 regions from genomic DNA. Extracted genomic DNA from each cell subset was spread evenly across all wells of several immunoSEQ 96-well plates, with each plate serving as a replicate. For sorted subsets, about 0.2 ug genomic DNA, equal to tens of thousands of T cell genomes, was loaded into each replicate PCR. Purified libraries were measured with a Qubit 3.0 fluorometer, size-checked on a Bioanalyzer 2100, and measured again with the KAPA Library Quantification kit. Every immunoSEQ 96-well plate was sequenced on a separate single-read 150-cycle Illumina NextSeq 550 flow cell. The authors processed their data as follows. Because the immunoSEQ output held only junctional sequences and lacked quality scores, the filtering could not match the filtering applied to full-length reads. To assign V/J genes and CDR3, sequences were annotated using PyIR, a Python wrapper for IgBLAST v1.9, with IMGT germline references. Reads were removed for weak V/J assignments (E-value above 1e-6), missing CDR3, stop codons, out-of-frame junctions, or ambiguous translated residues. V3J clonotypes were defined as sequences sharing an identical inferred V gene, J gene, and CDR3 amino acid sequence. To compute the percentage overlap between repertoires, the number of shared unique clonotypes was divided by the size of the smaller repertoire. RTK rarefaction, the Chao1 estimator, and Recon v2.1 estimates of unobserved clonotypes were used to assess repertoire richness. For all TCRbeta clonotypes obtained by the gDNA method from a few donors, generation probabilities were computed with OLGA. TCRdb carries this immuneACCESS record with in-frame sequences only. Its versions omit some clonotypes, under half of them owing to an unresolved V gene in the studies checked, with the rest unexplained. The V and J calls and clone size are taken from that table; D and trimming were inferred from the DNA. The sample data list about 680,000 clones, and 92% of these were observed just once. The top ten constitute approximately 25% of the sample.

These data are taken from a study of shared clonotypes between healthy human individuals (dated by TCRdb to the early 2020s). With regard to the full study: Two women and a few men aged 18 to 49 years were included in the cohort. For each donor, three plates each were used for CD4 naive and CD4 memory, two plates were used for CD8 naive, and one plate was used for CD8 memory. To estimate repertoire size and how much clonotypes are shared between individuals, the study performed deep sequencing of blood TCR repertoires from five healthy adults. Different laboratories and diverse techniques were used to prepare libraries and sequence TCR repertoires, to increase sequencing depth and limit assay-specific biases. Between about 0.8 and 8.9 billion PBMCs per donor were obtained by leukapheresis. The research as a whole found: Clonotypes shared by all four sorted-subset donors showed higher generation probabilities than non-shared clonotypes. Pairwise subsampling indicated that sequencing depth was expected to affect the degree of clonotype sharing among donors. Sampling was limited to blood, and TCR repertoires in tissue likely differ from TCR repertoires in blood. Because the study included a small number of donors, the genetic and exposure-history diversity represented was limited. When a handful of donors were compared, the shared fraction of clonotypes was 5% to 6.5% for naive CD4, 3.5% for naive CD8, more than 2% for memory CD4, and 0.35% to 0.5% for memory CD8. Even with the large sequencing depth, rarefaction of the sorted-subset datasets indicated that sequencing was incomplete. Naive subsets generally had larger estimated clonotype richness than memory subsets did.

Reading the germline V gene gives CDR1 SGHDN and CDR2 FVKESK. The CDR3 has 16 amino acids, counting the end cysteine and phenylalanine. Only CDR3 DNA is held: 48 bases, read in frame from base 1. V is cut back by 3 bases and J by 2 bases, with 7 bases in the junction unmatched. For the CD8 naive samples, CD45RO-negative cells were positively selected for CCR7, yielding a CD45RA+CCR7+ population from which TemRA cells were excluded. The donors were healthy, HIV-negative adults who had no recently reported acute infections or vaccinations. Every donor was a Caucasian adult residing in Nashville, Tennessee, USA. After blood collection by leukapheresis, PBMCs were isolated using Ficoll-Histopaque density gradient centrifugation and then cryopreserved in the vapor phase of liquid nitrogen. Analytical flow cytometry was used to check the purity and quantity of each magnetically sorted T cell population. Genomic DNA was isolated from each sorted fraction and quantified by UV absorbance on a Nanodrop 2000c.

This TCR came from a young man in good health. Recombination connected TRBV14 to TRBJ2-1, and 7 junction bases match TRBD2. Specimen: naive CD8+ T cells sorted from blood. Sample cell subset or site, as interpreted from the label and publication: CD45RA+CCR7+. In nucleotide form, the sequence is TGTGCCAGCAGCCAGGGGAGGCTAGCGGCCTACAATGAGCAGTTCTTC. Translated, it reads CASSQGRLAAYNEQFF.